Sequencing of this T cell receptor (beta chain) was carried out in a study of response to subunit inactivated influenza vaccine. Study-level findings and limits: Each seasonal influenza vaccination, the authors suggested, recruits few new T cells.

Regarding this clonotype: What it binds is not known.

The CDR3 sequence is 13 residues long. V was shortened by 4 bases and J by 2 bases, with 9 bases between the two germline ends. Germline assignment: CDR1 DFQATT and CDR2 SNEGSKA (reference sequence). From the RT-PCR reads, TCRdb called clonotypes with MiXCR, one entry per CDR3 protein. The sample contains 710,000 or so distinct CDR3 sequences, 15% to 19% of which appear only once. The receptor's source is a middle-aged man who received an inactivated influenza vaccine. V is TRBV20-1 and J is TRBJ1-3, with D unclear. The sequencing here drew on PBMCs from blood, taken approximately 12 days after vaccination. CDR3 nucleotides: TGCAGTGCTATCAACGTCCCTGGAAACACCATATATTTT. This codes for CSAINVPGNTIYF.